These T cell receptor beta chains were read from a single sample in a study of T cells in Graves' hyperthyroidism and ophthalmopathy. TCRdb processed the multiplex PCR reads anew with MiXCR; each CDR3 protein has one entry. Altogether around 490,000 distinct CDR3 sequences are present, 15% to 20% being singletons, with the ten largest covering 47%. Sequencing used blood. The receptors shown here come from a man between 35 and 55 years old with Graves' ophthalmopathy. CDR3s include the opening cysteine and the closing phenylalanine or tryptophan. D genes are given only for firm matches.

D gene	V gene	J gene	CDR3 length	CDR3 protein
TRBD2	TRBV11-2	TRBJ2-5	15	CASSRGGLTVGTQYF
NA	TRBV11-2	TRBJ2-1	15	CASSFRATPYNEQFF
TRBD2	TRBV3-1	TRBJ2-3	17	CASSIGLAVPPRDTQYF
NA	TRBV11-1	TRBJ1-4	17	CASSLNQPRLLNEKLFF
TRBD2	TRBV3-1	TRBJ2-7	16	CASSWKLAGGTYEQYF
NA	TRBV10-3	TRBJ1-2	14	CAILDTQGGYGYTF
TRBD1	TRBV2	TRBJ1-5	16	CASSGDSRYSNQPQHF
NA	TRBV18	TRBJ2-5	15	CASSPPQPGRETQYF
TRBD2	TRBV7-2	TRBJ2-7	17	CASSLWGGGETPYEQYF
TRBD1	TRBV3-1	TRBJ2-7	14	CASSQGTAQYEQYF
NA	TRBV6-1	TRBJ1-4	15	CASKRGETRREKLFF
NA	TRBV5-1	TRBJ1-3	15	CASSQLGTPGNTIYF
TRBD2	TRBV5-1	TRBJ2-7	14	CASSLDTSVVEQYF
NA	TRBV2	TRBJ1-1	12	CASNLGNTEAFF
NA	TRBV18	TRBJ1-5	16	CASSPSGQTLNQPQHF
NA	TRBV4-2	TRBJ2-1	15	CASSPGRTLYNEQFF
TRBD2	TRBV3-1	TRBJ2-1	15	CASSVTGGGYNEQFF
NA	TRBV28	TRBJ2-1	14	CASSFQGRYNEQFF
NA	TRBV30	TRBJ2-1	13	CAWSVFSGAEQFF
NA	TRBV12-3/TRBV12-4	TRBJ1-1	13	CASSSQLNTEAFF
TRBD2	TRBV4-3	TRBJ2-1	18	CASSQGSPPSGAYNEQFF
TRBD2	TRBV4-3	TRBJ2-1	14	CASSLWREAGEQFF
NA	TRBV6-2/TRBV6-3	TRBJ1-6	13	CAVGFAYNSPLHF
TRBD1	TRBV18	TRBJ1-5	17	CASSPPADRGLDQPQHF
TRBD2	TRBV5-1	TRBJ2-1	16	CASSLGGGLGINEQFF
NA	TRBV6-1	TRBJ1-2	15	CASSLERGANYGYTF
NA	TRBV19	TRBJ2-1	16	CASSMHTSSSYNEQSF
NA	TRBV2	TRBJ2-3	14	CAAKRGEETDTQYF
TRBD2	TRBV5-6	TRBJ2-7	14	CASSLAGGDYEQYF
NA	TRBV7-2	TRBJ1-2	13	CASSSIAGTGYTF
TRBD1	TRBV7-3	TRBJ2-6	17	CASSLGGTGSGANVLTF
NA	TRBV7-3	TRBJ2-3	16	CASSLSPVPGTDTQYF
NA	TRBV6-1	TRBJ1-5	15	CASSEAGGPNQPQHF
NA	TRBV30	TRBJ2-5	15	CAWSNSRDPQETQYF
TRBD2	TRBV7-2	TRBJ2-2	18	CASSLVEVAGGPTGELFF
TRBD1	TRBV27	TRBJ2-1	17	CASSWDRVASEHNEQFF
NA	TRBV13	TRBJ2-2	15	CASSLAGRPSGELFF